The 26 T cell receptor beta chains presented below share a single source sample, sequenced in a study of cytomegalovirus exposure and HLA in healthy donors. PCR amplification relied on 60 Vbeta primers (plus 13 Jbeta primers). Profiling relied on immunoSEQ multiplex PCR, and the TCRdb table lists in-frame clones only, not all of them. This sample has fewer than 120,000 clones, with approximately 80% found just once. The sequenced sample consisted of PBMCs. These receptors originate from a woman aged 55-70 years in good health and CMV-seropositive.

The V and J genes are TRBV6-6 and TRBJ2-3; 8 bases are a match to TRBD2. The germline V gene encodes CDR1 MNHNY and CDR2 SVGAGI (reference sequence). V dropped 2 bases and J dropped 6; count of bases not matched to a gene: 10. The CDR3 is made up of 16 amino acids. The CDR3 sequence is CASSYGQLGRGDTQYF. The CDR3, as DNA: TGTGCCAGCAGTTACGGTCAGCTCGGGAGGGGGGATACGCAGTATTTT.

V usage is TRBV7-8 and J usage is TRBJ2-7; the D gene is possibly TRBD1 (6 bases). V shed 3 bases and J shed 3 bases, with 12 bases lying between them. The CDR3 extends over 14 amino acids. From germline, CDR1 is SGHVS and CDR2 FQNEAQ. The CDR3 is CASSLGRGFYEQYF. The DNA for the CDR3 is TGTGCCAGCAGCTTGGGCAGGGGATTCTACGAGCAGTACTTC.

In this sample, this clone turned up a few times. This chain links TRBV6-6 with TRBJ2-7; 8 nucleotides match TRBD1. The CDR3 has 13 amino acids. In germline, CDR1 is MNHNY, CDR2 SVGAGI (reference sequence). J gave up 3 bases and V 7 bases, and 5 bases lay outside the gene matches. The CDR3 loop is CASIGTGGYEQYF. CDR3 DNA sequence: TGTGCCAGCATAGGAACAGGGGGCTACGAGCAGTACTTC.

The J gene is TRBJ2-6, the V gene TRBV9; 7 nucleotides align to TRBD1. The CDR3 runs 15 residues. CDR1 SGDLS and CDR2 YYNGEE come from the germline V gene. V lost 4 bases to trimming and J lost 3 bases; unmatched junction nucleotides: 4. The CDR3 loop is CASSLTGHGANVLTF. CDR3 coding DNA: TGTGCCAGCAGCCTGACAGGGCATGGGGCCAACGTCCTGACTTTC.

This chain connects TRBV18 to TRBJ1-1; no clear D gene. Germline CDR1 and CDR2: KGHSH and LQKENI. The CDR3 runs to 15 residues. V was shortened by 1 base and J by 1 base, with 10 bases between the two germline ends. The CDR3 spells CASSPLTASNTEAFF. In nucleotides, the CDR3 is TGTGCCAGCTCACCACTTACAGCCTCGAACACTGAAGCTTTCTTT.

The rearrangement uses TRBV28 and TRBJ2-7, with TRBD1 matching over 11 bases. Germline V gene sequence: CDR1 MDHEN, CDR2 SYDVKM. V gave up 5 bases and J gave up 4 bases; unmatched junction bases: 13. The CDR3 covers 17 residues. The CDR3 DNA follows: TGTGCCAGCAGTCGTAGGACAGGGGGCTTCTCTCTGTACGAGCAGTACTTC. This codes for CASSRRTGGFSLYEQYF.

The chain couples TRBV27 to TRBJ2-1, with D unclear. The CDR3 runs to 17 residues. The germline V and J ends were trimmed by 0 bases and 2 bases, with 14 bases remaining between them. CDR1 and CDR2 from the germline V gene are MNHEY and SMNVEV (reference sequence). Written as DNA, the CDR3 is TGTGCCAGCAGTTTATCGAAGCGCGTCGGAGCCTACAATGAGCAGTTCTTC. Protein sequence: CASSLSKRVGAYNEQFF.

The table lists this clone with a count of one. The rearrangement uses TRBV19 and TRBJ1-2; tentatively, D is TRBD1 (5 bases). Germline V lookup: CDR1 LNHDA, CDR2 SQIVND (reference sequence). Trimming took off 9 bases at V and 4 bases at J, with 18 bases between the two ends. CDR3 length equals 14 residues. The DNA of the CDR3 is TGTGCCAGCTCCAGGGAGGGTGTGGGCTATGGCTACACCTTC. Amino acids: CASSREGVGYGYTF.

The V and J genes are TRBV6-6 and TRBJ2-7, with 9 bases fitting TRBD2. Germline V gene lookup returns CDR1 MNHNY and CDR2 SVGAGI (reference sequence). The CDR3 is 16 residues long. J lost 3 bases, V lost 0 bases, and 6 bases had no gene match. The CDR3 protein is CASSYSKREALYEQYF. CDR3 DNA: TGTGCCAGCAGTTACTCTAAGCGGGAGGCCCTCTACGAGCAGTACTTC.

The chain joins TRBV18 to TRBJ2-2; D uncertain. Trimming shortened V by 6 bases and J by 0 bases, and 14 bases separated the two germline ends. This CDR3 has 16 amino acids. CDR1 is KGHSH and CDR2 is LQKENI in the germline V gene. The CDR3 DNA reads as TGTGCCAGCTCCGCTTTACCCATAGCGAACACCGGGGAGCTGTTTTTT. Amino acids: CASSALPIANTGELFF.

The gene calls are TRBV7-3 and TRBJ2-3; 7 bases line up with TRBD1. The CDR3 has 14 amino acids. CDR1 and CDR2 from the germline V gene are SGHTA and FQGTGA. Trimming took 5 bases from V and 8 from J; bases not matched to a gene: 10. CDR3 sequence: CASSDPETGSTQYF. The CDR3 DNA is TGTGCCAGCAGCGACCCAGAGACAGGGAGTACGCAGTATTTT.

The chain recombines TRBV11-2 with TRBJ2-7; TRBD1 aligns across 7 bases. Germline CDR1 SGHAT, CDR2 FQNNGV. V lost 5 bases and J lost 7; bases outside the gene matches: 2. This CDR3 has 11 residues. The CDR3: CASSRQGEQYF. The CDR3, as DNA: TGTGCCAGCAGCCGACAGGGTGAGCAGTACTTC.

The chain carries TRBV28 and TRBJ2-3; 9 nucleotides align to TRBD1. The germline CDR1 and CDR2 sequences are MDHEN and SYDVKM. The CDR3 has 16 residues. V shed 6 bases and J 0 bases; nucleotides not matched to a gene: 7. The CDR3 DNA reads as TGTGCCAGCAGGCCTCAACAGGGGGCGAGCACAGATACGCAGTATTTT. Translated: CASRPQQGASTDTQYF.

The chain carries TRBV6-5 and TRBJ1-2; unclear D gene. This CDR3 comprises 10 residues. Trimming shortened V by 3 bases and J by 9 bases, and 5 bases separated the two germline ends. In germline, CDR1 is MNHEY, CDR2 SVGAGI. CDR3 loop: CASSYLSYTF. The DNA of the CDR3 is TGTGCCAGCAGTTATCTTAGCTACACCTTC.

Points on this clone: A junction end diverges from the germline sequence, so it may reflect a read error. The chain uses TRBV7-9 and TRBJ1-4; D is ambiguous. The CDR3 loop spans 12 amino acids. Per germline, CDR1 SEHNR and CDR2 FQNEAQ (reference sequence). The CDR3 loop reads CSSRRENEKLFF. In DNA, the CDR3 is TGTTCCAGCAGGAGAGAAAATGAAAAACTGTTTTTT.

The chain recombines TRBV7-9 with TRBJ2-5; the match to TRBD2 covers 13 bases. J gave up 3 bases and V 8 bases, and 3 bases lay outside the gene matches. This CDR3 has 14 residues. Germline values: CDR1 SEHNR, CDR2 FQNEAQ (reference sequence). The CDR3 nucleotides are TGTGCCAGCGCCGGGACTAGCGGGAAAGAGACCCAGTACTTC. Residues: CASAGTSGKETQYF.

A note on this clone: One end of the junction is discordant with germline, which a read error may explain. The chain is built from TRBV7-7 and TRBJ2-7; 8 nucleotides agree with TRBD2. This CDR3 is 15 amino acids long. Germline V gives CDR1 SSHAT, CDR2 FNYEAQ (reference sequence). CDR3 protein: CASSLAASGSYEQYF. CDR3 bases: TGTGCTAGCAGCTTAGCGGCTAGCGGGTCCTACGAGCAGTACTTC.

Here the CDR3 reads CASLGQGTQYF. The CDR3 nucleotides read TGTGCCAGCTTAGGACAGGGGACCCAGTACTTC. This sequence joins TRBV6-1 and TRBJ2-5, with 8 bases identical to TRBD1. CDR1 MNHNS and CDR2 SASEGT come from the germline V gene. The J segment lost 7 bases and the V segment lost 8 bases, leaving 3 bases of the junction unmatched. The CDR3 is made up of 11 amino acids.

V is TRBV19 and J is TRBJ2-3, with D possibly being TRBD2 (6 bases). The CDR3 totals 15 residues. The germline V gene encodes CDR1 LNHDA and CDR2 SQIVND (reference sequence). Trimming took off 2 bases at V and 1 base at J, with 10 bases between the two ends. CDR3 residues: CASSITVAGTDTQYF. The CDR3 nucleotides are TGTGCCAGTAGTATAACGGTAGCGGGCACAGATACGCAGTATTTT. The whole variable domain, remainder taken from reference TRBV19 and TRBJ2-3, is DGGITQSPKYLFRKEGQNVTLSCEQNLNHDAMYWYRQDPGQGLRLIYYSQIVNDFQKGDIAEGYSVSREKKESFPLTVTSAQKNPTAFYLCASSITVAGTDTQYFGPGTRLTVL.

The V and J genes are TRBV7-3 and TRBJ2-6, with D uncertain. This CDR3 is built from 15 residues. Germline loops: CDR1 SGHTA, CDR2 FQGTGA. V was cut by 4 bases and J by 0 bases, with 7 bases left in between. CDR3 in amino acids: CASSSWASGANVLTF. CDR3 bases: TGTGCCAGCAGCTCTTGGGCCTCTGGGGCCAACGTCCTGACTTTC.

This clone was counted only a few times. The CDR3 spells CASSILRDSEAFF. The CDR3 region has the DNA TGTGCCAGTAGTATTCTCCGGGACAGTGAAGCTTTCTTT. This chain uses TRBV19 with TRBJ1-1, with 7 bases lining up with TRBD1. Trimming took 3 bases from V and 7 from J; bases not matched to a gene: 5. There are 13 residues in the CDR3. Per the germline V gene, CDR1 is LNHDA and CDR2 is SQIVND (reference sequence).

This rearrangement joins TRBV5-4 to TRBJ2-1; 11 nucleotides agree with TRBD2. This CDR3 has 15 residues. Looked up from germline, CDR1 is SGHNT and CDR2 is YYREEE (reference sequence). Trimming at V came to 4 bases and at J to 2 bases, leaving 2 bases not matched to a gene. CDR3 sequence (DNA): TGTGCCAGCAGCCTACTAGCGGGAGCCTACAATGAGCAGTTCTTC. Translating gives CASSLLAGAYNEQFF.

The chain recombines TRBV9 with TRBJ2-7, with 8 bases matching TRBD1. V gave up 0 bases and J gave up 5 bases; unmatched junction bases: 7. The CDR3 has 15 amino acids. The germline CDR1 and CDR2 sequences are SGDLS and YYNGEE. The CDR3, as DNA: TGTGCCAGCAGCGTAGACTGGCAGGGGGCAAACGAGCAGTACTTC. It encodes CASSVDWQGANEQYF. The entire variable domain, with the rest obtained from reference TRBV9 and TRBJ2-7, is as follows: DSGVTQTPKHLITATGQRVTLRCSPRSGDLSVYWYQQSLDQGLQFLIQYYNGEERAKGNILERFSAQQFPDLHSELNLSSLELGDSALYFCASSVDWQGANEQYFGPGTRLTVT.

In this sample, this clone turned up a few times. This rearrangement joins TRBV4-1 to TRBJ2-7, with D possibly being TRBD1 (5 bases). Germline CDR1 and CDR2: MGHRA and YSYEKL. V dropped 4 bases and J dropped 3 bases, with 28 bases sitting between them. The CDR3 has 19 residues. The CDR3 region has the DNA TGCGCCAGCAGCCTCCGAGTAACAGGCAGACCGAACACTTTCTACGAGCAGTACTTC. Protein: CASSLRVTGRPNTFYEQYF.

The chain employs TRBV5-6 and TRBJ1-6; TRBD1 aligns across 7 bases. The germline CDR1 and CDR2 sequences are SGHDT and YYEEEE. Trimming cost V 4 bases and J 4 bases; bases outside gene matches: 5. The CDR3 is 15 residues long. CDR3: CASSGRTGYNSPLHF. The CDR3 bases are TGTGCCAGCAGCGGTCGGACAGGTTATAATTCACCCCTCCACTTT.

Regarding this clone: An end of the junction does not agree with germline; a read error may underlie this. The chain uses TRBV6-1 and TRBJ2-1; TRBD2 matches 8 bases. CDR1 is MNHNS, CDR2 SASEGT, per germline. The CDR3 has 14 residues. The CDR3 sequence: CASSEAGVSNEQFF. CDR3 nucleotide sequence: TGTGCCAGCAGCGAAGCGGGAGTAAGCAATGAGCAGTTCTTC.